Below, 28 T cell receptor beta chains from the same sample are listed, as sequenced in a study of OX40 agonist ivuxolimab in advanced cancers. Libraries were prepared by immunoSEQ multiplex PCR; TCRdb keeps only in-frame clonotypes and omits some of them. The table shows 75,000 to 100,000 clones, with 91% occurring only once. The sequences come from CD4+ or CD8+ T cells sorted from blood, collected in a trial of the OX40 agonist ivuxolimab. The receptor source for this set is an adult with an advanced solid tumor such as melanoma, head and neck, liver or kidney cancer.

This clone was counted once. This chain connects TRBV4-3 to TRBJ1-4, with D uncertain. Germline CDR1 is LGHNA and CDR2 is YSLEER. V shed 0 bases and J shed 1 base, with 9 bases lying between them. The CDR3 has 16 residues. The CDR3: CASSQDQQRTNEKLFF. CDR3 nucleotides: TGCGCCAGCAGCCAAGATCAACAGCGAACTAATGAAAAACTGTTTTTT.

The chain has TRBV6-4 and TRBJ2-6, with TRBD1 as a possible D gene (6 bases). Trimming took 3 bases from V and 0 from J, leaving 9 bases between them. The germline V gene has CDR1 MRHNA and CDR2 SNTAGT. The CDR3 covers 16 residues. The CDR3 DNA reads TGTGCCAGCAGTGATTCGACAGGCTCTGGGGCCAACGTCCTGACTTTC. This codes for CASSDSTGSGANVLTF.

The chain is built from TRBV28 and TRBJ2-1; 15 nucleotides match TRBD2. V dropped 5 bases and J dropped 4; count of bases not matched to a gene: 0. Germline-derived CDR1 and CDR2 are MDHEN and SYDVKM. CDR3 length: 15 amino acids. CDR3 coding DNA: TGTGCCAGCAGTGGGACTAGCGGGAGGTACAATGAGCAGTTCTTC. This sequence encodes CASSGTSGRYNEQFF.

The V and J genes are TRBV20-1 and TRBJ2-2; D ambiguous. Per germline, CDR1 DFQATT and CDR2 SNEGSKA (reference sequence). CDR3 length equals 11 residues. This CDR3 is CSLLNTGELFF. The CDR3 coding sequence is TGCAGCCTCTTGAACACCGGGGAGCTGTTTTTT.

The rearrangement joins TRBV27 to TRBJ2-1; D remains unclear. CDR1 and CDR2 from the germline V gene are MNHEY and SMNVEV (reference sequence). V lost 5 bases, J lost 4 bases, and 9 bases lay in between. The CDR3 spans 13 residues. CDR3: CASSQPPYNEQFF. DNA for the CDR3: TGTGCCAGCAGTCAACCCCCATACAATGAGCAGTTCTTC.

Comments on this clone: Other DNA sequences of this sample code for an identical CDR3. CDR3 region: CASSLGQGSTEAFF. The DNA of the CDR3 is TGCGCCAGCAGCTTGGGGCAGGGCTCCACTGAAGCTTTCTTT. V and J are TRBV5-1 and TRBJ1-1; weak D call: TRBD1 (5 bases). V shed 0 bases and J shed 4 bases, with 10 bases lying between them. This CDR3 region has 14 residues. Germline V gene data show CDR1 as SGHRS and CDR2 as YFSETQ.

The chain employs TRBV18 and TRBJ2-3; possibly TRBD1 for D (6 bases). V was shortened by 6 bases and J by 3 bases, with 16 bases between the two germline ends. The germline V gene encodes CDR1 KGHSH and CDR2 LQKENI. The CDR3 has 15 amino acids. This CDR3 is CASSPRQASTDTQYF. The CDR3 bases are TGTGCCAGCTCGCCAAGACAGGCCTCGACAGATACGCAGTATTTT.

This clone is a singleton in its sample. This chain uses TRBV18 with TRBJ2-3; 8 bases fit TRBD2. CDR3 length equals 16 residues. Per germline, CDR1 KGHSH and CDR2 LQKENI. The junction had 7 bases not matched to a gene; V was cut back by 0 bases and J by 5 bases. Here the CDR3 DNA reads TGTGCCAGCTCACCACCCGGGACTAGGCTGGGAGATACGCAGTATTTT. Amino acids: CASSPPGTRLGDTQYF.

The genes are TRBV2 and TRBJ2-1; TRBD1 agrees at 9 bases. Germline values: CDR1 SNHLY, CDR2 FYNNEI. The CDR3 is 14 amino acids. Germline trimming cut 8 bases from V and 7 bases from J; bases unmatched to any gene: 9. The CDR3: CASLGDRESNEQFF. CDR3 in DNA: TGTGCCAGCTTAGGGGACAGGGAATCTAATGAGCAGTTCTTC. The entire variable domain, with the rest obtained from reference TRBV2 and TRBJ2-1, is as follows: EPEVTQTPSHQVTQMGQEVILRCVPISNHLYFYWYRQILGQKVEFLVSFYNNEISEKSEIFDDQFSVERPDGSNFTLKIRSTKLEDSAMYFCASLGDRESNEQFFGPGTRLTVL.

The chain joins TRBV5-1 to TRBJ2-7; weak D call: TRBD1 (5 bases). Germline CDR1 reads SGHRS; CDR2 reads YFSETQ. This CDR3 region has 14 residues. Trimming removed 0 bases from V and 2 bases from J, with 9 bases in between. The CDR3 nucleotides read TGCGCCAGCAGCTTGGGGTTAGGGGCCTACGAGCAGTACTTC. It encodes CASSLGLGAYEQYF.

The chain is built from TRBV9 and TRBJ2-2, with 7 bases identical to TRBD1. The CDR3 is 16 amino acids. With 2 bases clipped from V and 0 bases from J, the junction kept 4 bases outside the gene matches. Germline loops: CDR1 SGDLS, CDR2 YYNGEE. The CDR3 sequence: CASSVNDRANTGELFF. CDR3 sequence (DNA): TGTGCCAGCAGCGTCAACGACAGGGCGAACACCGGGGAGCTGTTTTTT. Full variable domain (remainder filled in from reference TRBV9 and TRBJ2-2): DSGVTQTPKHLITATGQRVTLRCSPRSGDLSVYWYQQSLDQGLQFLIQYYNGEERAKGNILERFSAQQFPDLHSELNLSSLELGDSALYFCASSVNDRANTGELFFGEGSRLTVL.

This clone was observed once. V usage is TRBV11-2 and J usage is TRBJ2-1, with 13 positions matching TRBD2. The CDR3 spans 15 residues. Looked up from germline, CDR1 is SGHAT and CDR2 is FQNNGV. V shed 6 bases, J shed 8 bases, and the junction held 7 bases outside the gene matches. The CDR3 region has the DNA TGTGCCAGCAGGTCCGGGACTAGCGGGATATATGAGCAGTTCTTC. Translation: CASRSGTSGIYEQFF.

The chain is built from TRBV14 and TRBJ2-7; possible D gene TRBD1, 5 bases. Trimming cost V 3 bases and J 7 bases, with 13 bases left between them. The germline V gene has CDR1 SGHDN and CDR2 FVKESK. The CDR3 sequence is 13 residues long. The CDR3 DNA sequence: TGTGCCAGCAGCCACAAATGGGCAGGGGAGCAGTACTTC. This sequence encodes CASSHKWAGEQYF. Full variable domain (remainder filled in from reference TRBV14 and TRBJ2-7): EAGVTQFPSHSVIEKGQTVTLRCDPISGHDNLYWYRRVMGKEIKFLLHFVKESKQDESGMPNNRFLAERTGGTYSTLKVQPAELEDSGVYFCASSHKWAGEQYFGPGTRLTVT.

CDR3 coding DNA: TGTGCCAGCTCACCAATGCAGGGGAGTCGCTCTGGAAACACCATATATTTT. Residues: CASSPMQGSRSGNTIYF. This chain joins TRBV18 and TRBJ1-3; D is perhaps TRBD1 (6 bases). Trimming left V 2 bases short and J 0 bases short, with 14 bases between. Germline V gene lookup returns CDR1 KGHSH and CDR2 LQKENI. This CDR3 is built from 17 residues.

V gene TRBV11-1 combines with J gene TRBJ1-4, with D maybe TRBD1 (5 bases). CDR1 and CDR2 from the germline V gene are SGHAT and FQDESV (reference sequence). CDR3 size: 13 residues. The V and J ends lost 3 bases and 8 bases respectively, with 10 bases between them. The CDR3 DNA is TGTGCCAGCAGCTTCGGGACTCAAGAAAAACTGTTTTTT. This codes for CASSFGTQEKLFF.

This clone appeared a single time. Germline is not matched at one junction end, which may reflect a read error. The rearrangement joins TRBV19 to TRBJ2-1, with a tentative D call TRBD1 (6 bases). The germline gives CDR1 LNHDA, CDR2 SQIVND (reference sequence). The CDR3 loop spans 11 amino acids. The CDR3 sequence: CARRPGTRKVF. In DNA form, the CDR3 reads TGTGCCAGGCGACCCGGGACACGGAAGGTCTTC.

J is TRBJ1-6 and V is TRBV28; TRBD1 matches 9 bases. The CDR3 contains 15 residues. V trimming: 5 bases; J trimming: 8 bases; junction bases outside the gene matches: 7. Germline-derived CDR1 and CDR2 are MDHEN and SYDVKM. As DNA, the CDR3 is TGTGCCAGCAGTGGGGGACAGGGAGGTTATTCACCCCTCCACTTT. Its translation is CASSGGQGGYSPLHF.

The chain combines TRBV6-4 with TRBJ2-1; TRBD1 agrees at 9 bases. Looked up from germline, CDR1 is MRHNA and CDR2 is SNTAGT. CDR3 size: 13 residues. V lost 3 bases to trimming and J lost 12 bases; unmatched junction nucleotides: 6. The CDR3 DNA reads TGTGCCAGCAGTGAACTCGGGACAGGGAGGCAGTTCTTC. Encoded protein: CASSELGTGRQFF.

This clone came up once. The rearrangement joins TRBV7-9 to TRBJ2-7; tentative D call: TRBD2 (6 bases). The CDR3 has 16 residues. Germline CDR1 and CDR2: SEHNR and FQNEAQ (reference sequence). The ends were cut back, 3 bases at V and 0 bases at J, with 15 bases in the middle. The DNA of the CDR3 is TGTGCCAGCAGCTTCGGGTTTGTTAGCGGCTCCTACGAGCAGTACTTC. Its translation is CASSFGFVSGSYEQYF.

DNA of the CDR3: TGTGCCAGTAGTATCTCTGCCGGGGCGCCCCTGTTTTTT. This codes for CASSISAGAPLFF. The V gene is TRBV19, the J gene TRBJ2-2, with D perhaps given as TRBD1 or TRBD2 (5 bases each). The CDR3 totals 13 residues. V lost 3 bases, J lost 14 bases, and 16 bases lay in between. Germline loops: CDR1 LNHDA, CDR2 SQIVND (reference sequence).

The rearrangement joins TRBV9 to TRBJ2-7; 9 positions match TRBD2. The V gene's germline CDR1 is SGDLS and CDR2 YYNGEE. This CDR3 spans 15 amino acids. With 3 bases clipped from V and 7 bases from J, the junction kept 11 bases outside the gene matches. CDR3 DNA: TGTGCCAGCAGCGCCTTAGCGGGAGTATCTGCGGAGCAGTACTTC. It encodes CASSALAGVSAEQYF.

CDR3 in DNA: TGCGCCAGCTCCAATGTTGGGGCCAACGTCCTGACTTTC. It translates to CASSNVGANVLTF. This sequence joins TRBV5-1 and TRBJ2-6; D ambiguous. The CDR3 loop spans 13 amino acids. Looked up from germline, CDR1 is SGHRS and CDR2 is YFSETQ. The V gene lost 7 bases and the J gene lost 3 bases, with 8 bases spanning the gap.

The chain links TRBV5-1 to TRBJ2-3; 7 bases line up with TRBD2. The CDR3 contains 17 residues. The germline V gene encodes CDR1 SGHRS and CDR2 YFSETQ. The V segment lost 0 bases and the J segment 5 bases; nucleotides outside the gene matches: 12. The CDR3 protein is CASSLATGGKGEDTQYF. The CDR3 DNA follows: TGCGCCAGCAGCTTGGCCACGGGGGGTAAAGGGGAAGATACGCAGTATTTT.

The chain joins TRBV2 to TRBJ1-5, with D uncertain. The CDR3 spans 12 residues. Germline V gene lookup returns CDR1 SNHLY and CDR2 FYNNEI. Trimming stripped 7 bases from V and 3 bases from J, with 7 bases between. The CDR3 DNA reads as TGTGCCAGCACCGGCACCAATCAGCCCCAGCATTTT. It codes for CASTGTNQPQHF.

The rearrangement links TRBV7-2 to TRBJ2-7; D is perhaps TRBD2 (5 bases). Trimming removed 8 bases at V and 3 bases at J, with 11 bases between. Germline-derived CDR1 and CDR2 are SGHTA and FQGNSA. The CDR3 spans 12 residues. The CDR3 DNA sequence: TGTGCCAGCGGCCCGGACTTCTACGAGCAGTACTTC. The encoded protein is CASGPDFYEQYF.

The chain's CDR3 is CASSVSGREYNEQFF. The CDR3 DNA is TGTGCCAGCAGCGTTAGCGGGAGGGAGTACAATGAGCAGTTCTTC. J is TRBJ2-1 and V is TRBV9, with TRBD2 identical over 11 bases. Trimming removed 2 bases from V and 4 bases from J; junction bases left unmatched: 2. In germline, CDR1 is SGDLS, CDR2 YYNGEE. This CDR3 contains 15 residues.

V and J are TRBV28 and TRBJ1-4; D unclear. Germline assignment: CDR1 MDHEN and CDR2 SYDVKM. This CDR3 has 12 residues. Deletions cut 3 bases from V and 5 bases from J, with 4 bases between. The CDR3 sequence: CASSLPNEKLFF. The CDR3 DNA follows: TGTGCCAGCAGTTTGCCCAATGAAAAACTGTTTTTT.

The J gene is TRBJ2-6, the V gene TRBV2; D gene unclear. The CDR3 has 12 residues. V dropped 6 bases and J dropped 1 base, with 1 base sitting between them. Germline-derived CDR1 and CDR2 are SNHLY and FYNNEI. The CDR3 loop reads CASRSGANVLTF. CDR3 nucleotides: TGTGCCAGCAGGTCTGGGGCCAACGTCCTGACTTTC. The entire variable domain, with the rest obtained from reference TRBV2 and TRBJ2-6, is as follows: EPEVTQTPSHQVTQMGQEVILRCVPISNHLYFYWYRQILGQKVEFLVSFYNNEISEKSEIFDDQFSVERPDGSNFTLKIRSTKLEDSAMYFCASRSGANVLTFGAGSRLTVL.